These 31 T cell receptor beta chains were sequenced from one sample in a study of Graves' ophthalmopathy and Graves' hyperthyroidism. The study amplified TCR beta CDR3 regions using RNA transcripts. The authors performed first-round RT-PCR with HTBI primers and then a second-round multiplex PCR. TCRdb re-derived calls from the multiplex PCR reads in MiXCR, one entry per CDR3 protein. The repertoire holds about 590,000 distinct CDR3 sequences, with approximately 35% as singletons. Sample: peripheral blood or thyroid tissue (not recorded which). Source of these receptors: an adult man with Graves' hyperthyroidism.

This clonotype was seen ten or more times. The J gene is TRBJ2-7, the V gene TRBV24-1; 11 positions agree with TRBD1. The CDR3 runs 17 residues. CDR1 KGHDR and CDR2 SFDVKD come from the germline V gene. Trimming cost V 3 bases and J 3 bases; bases outside gene matches: 9. The CDR3 here is CATSDPSPGQGDYEQYF. The DNA for the CDR3 is TGTGCCACCAGTGATCCCTCCCCGGGACAGGGGGACTACGAGCAGTACTTC.

This clonotype showed up many times. This sequence joins TRBV14 and TRBJ1-1, with D unresolved. Trimming pared 3 bases from V and 1 base from J, leaving 6 bases between. Per the germline V gene, CDR1 is SGHDN and CDR2 is FVKESK. This CDR3 contains 13 residues. The CDR3 sequence: CASSHHTNTEAFF. The CDR3 nucleotides read TGTGCCAGCAGCCACCATACGAACACTGAAGCTTTCTTT.

The chain recombines TRBV7-9 with TRBJ2-7; 8 bases agree with TRBD1. This CDR3 has 15 residues. With V trimmed by 1 base and J by 3 bases, 5 bases remained unmatched. In germline, CDR1 is SEHNR, CDR2 FQNEAQ (reference sequence). The CDR3 DNA reads as TGTGCCAGCAGCTTAGTCGGGACAGGACTCTACGAGCAGTACTTC. Encoded protein: CASSLVGTGLYEQYF.

For this clonotype: Relative to the germline gene, one junction end is altered; a read error may explain this. This chain uses TRBV29-1 with TRBJ1-1; D gene uncertain. The CDR3 sequence is 9 residues long. The V gene's germline CDR1 is SQVTM and CDR2 ANQGSEA. The CDR3, as DNA: TGCAGCGTTGCGCCCGGGCCGATCTTT. As protein: CSVAPGPIF.

This clonotype appeared a few times. V gene TRBV6-1 combines with J gene TRBJ2-2; D may be TRBD2 (5 bases). The CDR3 has 13 residues. The germline gives CDR1 MNHNS, CDR2 SASEGT. Trimming took off 5 bases at V and 6 bases at J, with 10 bases between the two ends. This CDR3 reads CASSSPGAGELFF. The CDR3 nucleotides read TGTGCCAGCAGTTCCCCCGGGGCCGGGGAGCTGTTTTTT.

There are many counts of this clonotype. The J gene is TRBJ2-7, the V gene TRBV2; 9 nucleotides match TRBD2. Germline CDR1 and CDR2: SNHLY and FYNNEI. V dropped 11 bases and J dropped 5; count of bases not matched to a gene: 4. The CDR3 runs 11 residues. CDR3 region: CAAGGEDEQYF. The CDR3 DNA reads TGTGCCGCGGGAGGGGAGGACGAGCAGTACTTC.

The chain carries TRBV14 and TRBJ2-7; possible D gene TRBD1, 7 bases. The CDR3 sequence is 16 residues long. From germline, CDR1 is SGHDN and CDR2 FVKESK. Trimming cost V 0 bases and J 2 bases, with 14 bases left between them. The CDR3 coding sequence is TGTGCCAGCAGCCAAGACCTCCGCAGGGGGGCCTACGAGCAGTACTTC. It codes for CASSQDLRRGAYEQYF.

V gene TRBV24-1 combines with J gene TRBJ2-1; no clear D gene. The CDR3 is 16 residues long. V lost 3 bases and J lost 0, with 11 bases in between. The germline V gene encodes CDR1 KGHDR and CDR2 SFDVKD. CDR3 amino acids: CATSDSVARSYNEQFF. The CDR3 nucleotides are TGTGCCACCAGTGATAGTGTGGCTCGCTCCTACAATGAGCAGTTCTTC.

In this sample, this clonotype turned up many times. This chain uses TRBV25-1 with TRBJ2-5, with TRBD2 matching over 14 bases. The CDR3 is 17 amino acids. V was pared by 5 bases and J by 4 bases, with 9 bases of the junction left unmatched. From germline, CDR1 is MGHDK and CDR2 SYGVNS. The CDR3 reads CASSSLGTSGGRETQYF. Here the CDR3 DNA reads TGTGCCAGCAGTTCCCTAGGGACTAGCGGGGGACGAGAGACCCAGTACTTC. The whole variable domain, remainder taken from reference TRBV25-1 and TRBJ2-5, is EADIYQTPRYLVIGTGKKITLECSQTMGHDKMYWYQQDPGMELHLIHYSYGVNSTEKGDLSSESTVSRIRTEHFPLTLESARPSHTSQYLCASSSLGTSGGRETQYFGPGTRLLVL.

The V and J genes are TRBV7-8 and TRBJ2-7; 10 bases match TRBD1. The ends lost 11 bases at V and 1 base at J; junction bases unmatched: 11. The germline CDR1 and CDR2 sequences are SGHVS and FQNEAQ. CDR3 size: 15 residues. The CDR3 sequence: CAWSGWTGGSYEQYF. The CDR3 region has the DNA TGTGCCTGGAGTGGATGGACAGGGGGATCCTACGAGCAGTACTTC.

This clonotype turned up a few times. This chain links TRBV6-1 with TRBJ1-4; weak D call: TRBD1 (6 bases). From germline, CDR1 is MNHNS and CDR2 SASEGT. This CDR3 contains 13 residues. V lost 8 bases and J 8 bases, leaving 15 bases between the germline ends. The CDR3 here is CASDPLQGEKLFF. The CDR3 coding sequence is TGTGCCAGCGACCCGCTCCAGGGGGAAAAACTGTTTTTT.

This clonotype has more than one count but fewer than ten. This sequence may be a read error, since a much larger clone differs from it by one base. This chain joins TRBV9 and TRBJ1-6; D gene ambiguous. The length of the CDR3 is 14 residues. Trimming pared 3 bases from V and 6 bases from J, leaving 10 bases between. Germline loops: CDR1 SGDLS, CDR2 YYNGEE. DNA for the CDR3: TGTGCCAGCAGCGGAGGGCACCCTAATTCACCCCTCCACTTT. This encodes CASSGGHPNSPLHF.

The J gene is TRBJ2-1, the V gene TRBV25-1; 7 bases agree with TRBD2. The germline gives CDR1 MGHDK, CDR2 SYGVNS. The CDR3 is 13 amino acids. Germline trimming cut 5 bases from V and 8 bases from J; bases unmatched to any gene: 6. CDR3 sequence (DNA): TGTGCCAGCAGTCCACCGGCGGGAGATGAGCAGTTCTTC. Its protein is CASSPPAGDEQFF.

This clonotype has only one observation. The chain has TRBV29-1 and TRBJ2-5; TRBD1 matches at 8 bases. V gave up 7 bases and J gave up 4 bases; unmatched junction bases: 5. The CDR3 is 12 residues long. Germline CDR1 SQVTM, CDR2 ANQGSEA. The CDR3 here is CSAHTGGETQYF. CDR3 in DNA: TGCAGCGCCCACACAGGGGGAGAGACCCAGTACTTC.

This clonotype appeared a single time. The chain has TRBV24-1 and TRBJ2-5, with D unclear. V lost 5 bases and J lost 2, with 17 bases in between. Per germline, CDR1 KGHDR and CDR2 SFDVKD. This CDR3 comprises 16 residues. CDR3 in DNA: TGTGCCACCAGTGCCAGCAGCCCAGGTCTACAAGAGACCCAGTACTTC. Translating gives CATSASSPGLQETQYF.

This clonotype was counted ten times or more. This chain uses TRBV29-1 with TRBJ2-2, with 8 bases lining up with TRBD2. V lost 5 bases to trimming and J lost 4 bases; unmatched junction nucleotides: 3. The germline gives CDR1 SQVTM, CDR2 ANQGSEA. The CDR3 contains 13 residues. CDR3 sequence: CSVQTSATGELFF. In DNA form, the CDR3 reads TGCAGCGTTCAGACTAGCGCCACCGGGGAGCTGTTTTTT.

Many counts were recorded for this clonotype. V is TRBV14 and J is TRBJ1-2; 7 positions match TRBD1. V trimming: 1 base; J trimming: 8 bases; junction bases outside the gene matches: 10. Germline V CDR1 and CDR2: SGHDN, FVKESK. This CDR3 is 15 amino acids long. The CDR3 sequence: CASSQGIEGAKGYTF. The CDR3 nucleotides read TGTGCCAGCAGCCAAGGGATCGAGGGGGCGAAGGGCTACACCTTC.

The rearrangement uses TRBV12-3 or TRBV12-4 and TRBJ2-5, with TRBD2 as a possible D gene (5 bases). The CDR3 loop spans 16 amino acids. V gave up 3 bases and J gave up 3 bases, with 17 bases separating them. The CDR3: CASSLSGSHEEETQYF. DNA for the CDR3: TGTGCCAGCAGTTTGAGCGGAAGCCACGAAGAAGAGACCCAGTACTTC.

This clonotype showed up just once. With a much larger clone just one base away, this may be a read error. This rearrangement joins TRBV7-2 to TRBJ2-6, with D possibly TRBD2 on 6 matching bases. This CDR3 is built from 18 residues. From germline, CDR1 is SGHTA and CDR2 FQGNSA. Here the CDR3 reads CASSAQWGVLAGANVPTF. The CDR3 region has the DNA TGTGCCAGCAGCGCACAGTGGGGGGTCTTGGCTGGGGCCAACGTCCCGACTTTC.

The chain carries TRBV20-1 and TRBJ1-1; TRBD1 might be the D (5 bases). V dropped 0 bases and J dropped 4 bases, with 12 bases sitting between them. In germline, CDR1 is DFQATT, CDR2 SNEGSKA (reference sequence). The CDR3 has 14 amino acids. Here the CDR3 DNA reads TGCAGTGCTAGAGACTGGGGCGGCGTCACTGAAGCTTTCTTT. Protein sequence: CSARDWGGVTEAFF.

This clonotype showed up many times. The rearrangement links TRBV6-5 to TRBJ2-2; TRBD2 might be the D (6 bases). The germline CDR1 and CDR2 sequences are MNHEY and SVGAGI. Trimming left V 5 bases short and J 2 bases short, with 12 bases between. CDR3 length: 15 amino acids. The CDR3 reads CASSTPGTNTGELFF. The CDR3 coding sequence is TGTGCCAGCAGTACGCCCGGGACTAACACCGGGGAGCTGTTTTTT.

The chain combines TRBV2 with TRBJ1-1, with 8 bases lining up with TRBD1. The CDR3 is made up of 13 amino acids. Germline loops: CDR1 SNHLY, CDR2 FYNNEI. J was trimmed by 6 bases and V by 8 bases; bases with no gene match: 8. This chain's CDR3 is CASVPDREAEAFF. CDR3 coding DNA: TGTGCCAGCGTGCCGGACAGGGAGGCTGAAGCTTTCTTT.

This clonotype occurred many times. This chain links TRBV20-1 with TRBJ2-7, with D possibly being TRBD1 (5 bases). There are 12 residues in the CDR3. The V end lost 3 bases, the J end lost 5 bases, and 11 bases lay between the germline ends. Per the germline V gene, CDR1 is DFQATT and CDR2 is SNEGSKA (reference sequence). CDR3 residues: CSASRQFDEQYF. The CDR3 DNA sequence: TGCAGTGCTAGTCGACAGTTCGACGAGCAGTACTTC.

This clonotype has at least ten counts. The chain employs TRBV6-6 and TRBJ1-5; D might be TRBD1 (6 bases). The CDR3 is made up of 13 amino acids. The germline V gene has CDR1 MNHNY and CDR2 SVGAGI (reference sequence). The ends were cut back, 6 bases at V and 9 bases at J, with 15 bases in the middle. The CDR3 bases are TGTGCCAGCAGAGCAGGGGATTTAAGGCCCCAGCATTTT. This sequence encodes CASRAGDLRPQHF.

This clonotype was detected ten times or more. This sequence joins TRBV5-1 and TRBJ1-1; D perhaps matches TRBD1 (5 bases). Germline V gene sequence: CDR1 SGHRS, CDR2 YFSETQ. This CDR3 comprises 16 residues. V dropped 5 bases and J dropped 3 bases, with 20 bases sitting between them. The CDR3 sequence: CASSLKGFTTYTEAFF. DNA of the CDR3: TGCGCCAGCAGTCTTAAGGGGTTTACGACGTACACTGAAGCTTTCTTT.

The J gene is TRBJ1-6, the V gene TRBV5-4, with 7 bases aligning to TRBD1. The CDR3 has 14 residues. The V gene end was trimmed by 2 bases and the J gene end by 8 bases; junction bases not matched to a gene: 4. From germline, CDR1 is SGHNT and CDR2 YYREEE (reference sequence). The CDR3 DNA follows: TGTGCCAGCAGCTTCCGGGACAGTTATTCACCCCTCCACTTT. Its protein product is CASSFRDSYSPLHF.

The chain joins TRBV20-1 to TRBJ1-4, with TRBD1 identical over 7 bases. Germline V gives CDR1 DFQATT, CDR2 SNEGSKA (reference sequence). This CDR3 spans 14 amino acids. V lost 5 bases, J lost 0 bases, and 3 bases stayed unmatched. The CDR3 nucleotides are TGCAGTGCTGAGACAGGGACAACTAATGAAAAACTGTTTTTT. Its protein is CSAETGTTNEKLFF.

This clonotype was detected ten times or more. V and J are TRBV10-1 and TRBJ2-7; TRBD1 matches 8 bases. V shed 7 bases and J 9 bases; nucleotides not matched to a gene: 11. The CDR3 runs to 13 residues. The V gene's germline CDR1 is WNHNN and CDR2 SYGVQD (reference sequence). Here the CDR3 reads CASNRDRFERQYF. Here the CDR3 DNA reads TGCGCCAGCAACCGGGACAGGTTCGAACGGCAGTACTTC.

This clonotype turned up a few times. A read error is possible here, since a much larger clone lies one base away. This chain uses TRBV14 with TRBJ1-1; D is ambiguous. CDR1 is SGHDN and CDR2 is FVKESK in the germline V gene. The CDR3 is 13 residues long. CDR3 loop: CASSQDLRSEALF. The CDR3 bases are TGTGCCAGCAGCCAAGATCTGAGGTCTGAAGCTCTCTTT. The full variable domain, completed using reference TRBV14 and TRBJ1-1, is EAGVTQFPSHSVIEKGQTVTLRCDPISGHDNLYWYRRVMGKEIKFLLHFVKESKQDESGMPNNRFLAERTGGTYSTLKVQPAELEDSGVYFCASSQDLRSEALFGQGTRLTVV.

In its sample, this clonotype was seen many times. J is TRBJ2-2 and V is TRBV7-6; no definite D call. This CDR3 is 17 amino acids long. Germline CDR1 and CDR2: SGHVS and FNYEAQ. V was shortened by 2 bases and J by 0 bases, with 13 bases between the two germline ends. CDR3 DNA sequence: TGTGCCAGCAGCTTATCTCCCCCTACTGCGAACACCGGGGAGCTGTTTTTT. It specifies CASSLSPPTANTGELFF.

Ten or more counts support this clonotype. The chain employs TRBV11-2 and TRBJ2-2; TRBD2 matches at 7 bases. With 6 bases clipped from V and 6 bases from J, the junction kept 7 bases outside the gene matches. The CDR3 runs to 14 residues. In germline, CDR1 is SGHAT, CDR2 FQNNGV. DNA for the CDR3: TGTGCCAGCAGACCCACTAGCGTGGCCGGGGAGCTGTTTTTT. Its protein is CASRPTSVAGELFF.